Following are 21 T cell receptor beta chains from one sample sequenced in a study of blood T cell repertoires in COVID-19. Here immunoSEQ multiplex PCR was the method, and the copy in TCRdb shows in-frame clones only, minus some. The sample yields 100,000 or so clones, roughly 89% seen once. The sample consisted of peripheral blood. These receptors were obtained from a man between 70 and 80 years old with acute or convalescent COVID-19.

A note on this clone: At one end the junction does not follow the germline gene, possibly because of a read error. The chain uses TRBV3-1 (or the pseudogene TRBV3-2) and TRBJ1-3; 8 bases line up with TRBD1. Germline V gives CDR1 LGHDT, CDR2 YNNKEL (reference sequence). There are 17 residues in the CDR3. The CDR3 region has the DNA TGTGCCAGCAGCCAAGAGGACAGGGCTCGAACTGGAAGCACCATATATTTT. It specifies CASSQEDRARTGSTIYF.

The gene calls are TRBV6-6 and TRBJ2-1, with 12 bases that match TRBD2. CDR1 MNHNY and CDR2 SVGAGI come from the germline V gene (reference sequence). CDR3 size: 15 residues. The V segment lost 6 bases and the J segment 4 bases; nucleotides outside the gene matches: 4. CDR3 protein: CASSPTSGGYNEQFF. In DNA, the CDR3 is TGTGCCAGCAGCCCGACTAGCGGGGGTTACAATGAGCAGTTCTTC.

This clone appeared a few times. This chain connects TRBV2 to TRBJ2-7; 9 nucleotides line up with TRBD1. This CDR3 has 13 residues. J gave up 5 bases and V 6 bases, and 5 bases lay outside the gene matches. Germline values: CDR1 SNHLY, CDR2 FYNNEI. CDR3 DNA: TGTGCCAGCAGATCCGGACAGGGGAACGAGCAGTACTTC. It codes for CASRSGQGNEQYF.

This chain joins TRBV27 and TRBJ2-5; perhaps TRBD2 as D (7 bases). Germline V gives CDR1 MNHEY, CDR2 SMNVEV (reference sequence). This CDR3 has 15 amino acids. V shed 6 bases and J shed 5 bases, with 19 bases lying between them. CDR3 sequence: CASRGGAPEEETQYF. DNA for the CDR3: TGTGCCAGCAGGGGGGGGGCCCCTGAAGAGGAGACCCAGTACTTC.

The rearrangement links TRBV2 to TRBJ2-2, with D possibly matching TRBD2 (6 bases). The V gene lost 3 bases and the J gene lost 1 base, with 6 bases spanning the gap. Germline lookup yields CDR1 SNHLY and CDR2 FYNNEI. This CDR3 contains 14 residues. CDR3 in DNA: TGTGCCAGCAGTGAGGGGGGGAACACCGGGGAGCTGTTTTTT. Its protein is CASSEGGNTGELFF.

This chain uses TRBV2 with TRBJ2-7; D gene uncertain. V dropped 2 bases and J dropped 3 bases, with 5 bases sitting between them. Germline CDR1 and CDR2: SNHLY and FYNNEI. There are 12 residues in the CDR3. The DNA for the CDR3 is TGTGCCAGCAGTGAATTTCTCTACGAGCAGTACTTC. Residues: CASSEFLYEQYF.

This clone was counted a single time. The chain is built from TRBV19 and TRBJ2-7, with 7 bases fitting TRBD2. The germline CDR1 and CDR2 sequences are LNHDA and SQIVND (reference sequence). V shed 6 bases and J 0 bases; nucleotides not matched to a gene: 5. This CDR3 comprises 14 residues. DNA of the CDR3: TGTGCCAGTAGCGACGGCGGGGGCTCCTACGAGCAGTACTTC. Residues: CASSDGGGSYEQYF.

The chain couples TRBV19 to TRBJ1-1; maybe TRBD1 (5 bases). The CDR3 spans 13 residues. The germline CDR1 and CDR2 sequences are LNHDA and SQIVND (reference sequence). The ends were cut back, 10 bases at V and 0 bases at J, with 12 bases in the middle. CDR3 residues: CATSGNLNTEAFF. The CDR3 DNA follows: TGTGCCACCTCAGGGAATCTGAACACTGAAGCTTTCTTT.

The chain carries TRBV30 and TRBJ1-2; TRBD1 matches at 7 bases. The J segment lost 8 bases and the V segment lost 0 bases, leaving 15 bases of the junction unmatched. The CDR3 consists of 16 residues. Germline CDR1 and CDR2: GTSNPN and SVGIG (reference sequence). DNA of the CDR3: TGTGCCTGGAGTGTGAGGACAGGTTCGGGGTGGAGGGGCTACACCTTC. Translated, it gives CAWSVRTGSGWRGYTF.

The V call is TRBV30, the J call TRBJ1-6, with D perhaps TRBD1 (5 bases). This CDR3 is 14 amino acids long. Germline V gives CDR1 GTSNPN, CDR2 SVGIG (reference sequence). The V gene lost 2 bases and the J gene lost 7 bases, with 12 bases spanning the gap. The CDR3 region is CAWSMGGWNSPLHF. CDR3 nucleotide sequence: TGTGCCTGGAGTATGGGGGGTTGGAATTCACCCCTCCACTTT.

CDR3 DNA: TGCGCCAGCAGCTTGGGACTTATCCGGTACAGGCCCTACGAGCAGTACTTC. Its translation is CASSLGLIRYRPYEQYF. This chain uses TRBV5-1 with TRBJ2-7, with D perhaps matching TRBD1 (5 bases). Germline CDR1 and CDR2: SGHRS and YFSETQ. CDR3 size: 17 residues. V was clipped by 0 bases and J by 2 bases, with 18 bases between them. The full variable domain, completed using reference TRBV5-1 and TRBJ2-7, is KAGVTQTPRYLIKTRGQQVTLSCSPISGHRSVSWYQQTPGQGLQFLFEYFSETQRNKGNFPGRFSGRQFSNSRSEMNVSTLELGDSALYLCASSLGLIRYRPYEQYFGPGTRLTVT.

J is TRBJ1-4 and V is TRBV7-9, with D possibly matching TRBD1 (5 bases). Trimming shortened V by 5 bases and J by 12 bases, and 13 bases separated the two germline ends. Germline V CDR1 and CDR2: SEHNR, FQNEAQ (reference sequence). The CDR3 is 12 residues long. The CDR3 nucleotides read TGTGCCAGCAGCAAACAGCCGGGGGAACTGTTTTTT. Its translation: CASSKQPGELFF.

This clone was found once. The genes are TRBV24-1 and TRBJ2-7; 7 bases are shared with TRBD1. The J segment lost 7 bases and the V segment lost 4 bases, leaving 15 bases of the junction unmatched. The CDR3 loop spans 16 amino acids. CDR1 is KGHDR and CDR2 is SFDVKD in the germline V gene. The CDR3 DNA reads TGTGCCACCAGTGACCCCCGACAGGGTGGGGGAACGGAGCAGTACTTC. Translation: CATSDPRQGGGTEQYF.

The J gene is TRBJ2-5, the V gene TRBV10-3; TRBD2 is a possible D gene (5 bases). Germline V gene sequence: CDR1 ENHRY, CDR2 SYGVKD. CDR3 length equals 17 residues. V gave up 3 bases and J gave up 4 bases, with 21 bases separating them. The chain's CDR3 is CAISESNGRGSRETQYF. The CDR3 DNA is TGTGCCATCAGTGAATCGAATGGGAGAGGGAGTCGAGAGACCCAGTACTTC.

Regarding this clone: Germline and junction disagree at one end, which may indicate a read error. J is TRBJ2-1 and V is TRBV5-1; 7 nucleotides line up with TRBD2. The germline V gene encodes CDR1 SGHRS and CDR2 YFSETQ. This CDR3 is built from 15 residues. The CDR3 sequence: CASSFTSAILNEQLF. CDR3 DNA sequence: TGCGCCAGCAGCTTTACTAGCGCTATTCTTAATGAGCAGCTCTTC.

Only one count was recorded for this clone. The genes are TRBV19 and TRBJ2-3, with 8 bases identical to TRBD1. The CDR3 sequence is 12 residues long. J lost 15 bases, V lost 4 bases, and 9 bases had no gene match. The germline V gene has CDR1 LNHDA and CDR2 SQIVND (reference sequence). The CDR3 DNA follows: TGTGCCAGTAGTACCAACCGGGACAGGCGATATTTT. Translation gives CASSTNRDRRYF. The full variable domain, its missing parts supplied by reference TRBV19 and TRBJ2-3, is DGGITQSPKYLFRKEGQNVTLSCEQNLNHDAMYWYRQDPGQGLRLIYYSQIVNDFQKGDIAEGYSVSREKKESFPLTVTSAQKNPTAFYLCASSTNRDRRYFGPGTRLTVL.

This clone has just one count. The chain joins TRBV6-1 to TRBJ1-6; no definite D call. Trimming removed 2 bases from V and 0 bases from J, with 14 bases in between. This CDR3 is 18 amino acids long. The germline V gene has CDR1 MNHNS and CDR2 SASEGT. As DNA, the CDR3 is TGTGCCAGCAGTGAATACGGCGGCTCCAGCTCCTATAATTCACCCCTCCACTTT. This codes for CASSEYGGSSSYNSPLHF.

CDR3 sequence reads: CASSLGPSSNQPQHF. The DNA of the CDR3 is TGTGCCAGCAGCTTGGGGCCGTCTAGCAATCAGCCCCAGCATTTT. The genes are TRBV5-6 and TRBJ1-5; no firm D call. Trimming shortened V by 0 bases and J by 0 bases, and 7 bases separated the two germline ends. The CDR3 has 15 residues. Germline CDR1 and CDR2: SGHDT and YYEEEE.

This chain links TRBV5-4 with TRBJ1-6; TRBD1 is a possible D gene (5 bases). Trimming stripped 1 base from V and 6 bases from J, with 11 bases between. Per germline, CDR1 SGHNT and CDR2 YYREEE (reference sequence). There are 15 residues in the CDR3. The CDR3 protein is CASSLYGGTNSPLHF. In nucleotides, the CDR3 is TGTGCCAGCAGCTTGTATGGGGGGACTAATTCACCCCTCCACTTT.

The chain carries TRBV29-1 and TRBJ1-3; tentative D call: TRBD1 (5 bases). The ends were cut back, 6 bases at V and 10 bases at J, with 10 bases in the middle. The CDR3 consists of 10 residues. The germline V gene encodes CDR1 SQVTM and CDR2 ANQGSEA. CDR3 DNA: TGCAGCGTGCACGCAGGGACCATATATTTT. This encodes CSVHAGTIYF.

The V gene is TRBV5-1, the J gene TRBJ2-5; D gene uncertain. CDR3 length: 13 amino acids. The V gene's germline CDR1 is SGHRS and CDR2 YFSETQ. V was shortened by 0 bases and J by 1 base, with 4 bases between the two germline ends. CDR3 amino acids: CASSLGLQETQYF. The CDR3 bases are TGCGCCAGCAGCTTGGGGCTCCAAGAGACCCAGTACTTC.